The source of this TCR beta chain is a study of human T cells and chemical hapten exposure. One entry per CDR3 protein results from TCRdb running MiXCR on the RACE reads. The table has roughly 100,000 distinct CDR3 sequences, around 12% seen once; the top ten hold roughly 1.6%. This sample's time point: pre-sensitization, week 0. Treatment defined: therapeutic diphenylcyclopropenone sensitization with weekly scalp DPC. Sequencing started from total RNA isolated from unfractionated whole blood. This clonotype was observed a few times. Its antigen is currently unknown. V dropped 1 base and J dropped 8 bases, with 21 bases sitting between them. This CDR3 has 17 amino acids. Germline values: CDR1 SGHVS, CDR2 FNYEAQ. General observations from the study: With regard to DPC sensitization, TCRs above 1 in 1000 frequency did not change.

The chain links TRBV7-6 to TRBJ2-1; possibly TRBD2 for D (7 bases). The origin of this receptor is a woman aged 50 to 65 with alopecia areata. Some clones in this sample may be carry-over from other donors' samples. The sample in question was whole blood, obtained in connection with sensitization to the hapten diphenylcyclopropenone (DPC). This CDR3 reads CASSLGLLGGGLDEQFF. Written as DNA, the CDR3 is TGTGCCAGCAGCTTAGGTCTCCTAGGGGGGGGATTGGATGAGCAGTTCTTC.